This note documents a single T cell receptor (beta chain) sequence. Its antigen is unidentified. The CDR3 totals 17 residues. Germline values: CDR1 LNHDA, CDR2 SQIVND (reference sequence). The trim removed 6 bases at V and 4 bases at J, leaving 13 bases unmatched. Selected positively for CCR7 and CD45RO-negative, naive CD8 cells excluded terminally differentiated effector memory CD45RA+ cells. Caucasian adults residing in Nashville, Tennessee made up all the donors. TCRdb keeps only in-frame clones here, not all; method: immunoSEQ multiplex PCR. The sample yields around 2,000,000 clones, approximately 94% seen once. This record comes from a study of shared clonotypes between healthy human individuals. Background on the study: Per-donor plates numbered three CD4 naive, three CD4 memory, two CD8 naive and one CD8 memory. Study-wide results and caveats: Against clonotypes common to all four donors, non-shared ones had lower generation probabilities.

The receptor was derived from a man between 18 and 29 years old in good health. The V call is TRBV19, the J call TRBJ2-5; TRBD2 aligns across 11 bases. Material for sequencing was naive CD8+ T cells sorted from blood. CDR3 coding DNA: TGTGCCAGTAGCCCGGGACTAGCGGAGCCCGGGGGAGAGACCCAGTACTTC. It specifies CASSPGLAEPGGETQYF.